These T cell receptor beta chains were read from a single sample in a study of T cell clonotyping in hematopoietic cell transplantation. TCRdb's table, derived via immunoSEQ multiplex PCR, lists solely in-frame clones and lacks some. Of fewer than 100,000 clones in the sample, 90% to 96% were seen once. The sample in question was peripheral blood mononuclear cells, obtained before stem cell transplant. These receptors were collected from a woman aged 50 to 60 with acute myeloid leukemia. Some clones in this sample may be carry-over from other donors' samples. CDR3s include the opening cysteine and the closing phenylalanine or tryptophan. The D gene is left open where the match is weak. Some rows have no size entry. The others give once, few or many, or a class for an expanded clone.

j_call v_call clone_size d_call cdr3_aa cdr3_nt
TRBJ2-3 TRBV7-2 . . CASSSYTNTDTQYF TGTGCCAGCAGCTCTTACACCAACACAGATACGCAGTATTTT
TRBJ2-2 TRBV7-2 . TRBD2 CASSLSVAGDLTGELFF TGTGCCAGCAGCTTATCTGTTGCGGGAGATCTCACCGGGGAGCTGTTTTTT
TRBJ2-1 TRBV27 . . CASSFGNLGNEQFF TGTGCCAGCAGTTTCGGCAACCTGGGCAATGAGCAGTTCTTC
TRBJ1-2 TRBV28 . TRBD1 CASRTPSGTGKGYTF TGTGCCAGCAGAACCCCCTCCGGGACAGGGAAGGGCTACACCTTC
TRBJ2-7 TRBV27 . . CASSPNYRVYEQYF TGTGCCAGCAGTCCGAACTACAGGGTCTACGAGCAGTACTTC
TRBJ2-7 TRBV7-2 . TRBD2 CASSPGGGIYEQYF TGTGCCAGCAGCCCCGGGGGGGGGATTTACGAGCAGTACTTC
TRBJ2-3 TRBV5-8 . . CASSLAVSMVASTDTQYF TGTGCCAGCAGCTTGGCCGTATCTATGGTGGCAAGCACAGATACGCAGTATTTT
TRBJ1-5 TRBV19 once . CASSNRDQPQHF TGTGCCAGTAGTAACCGGGATCAGCCCCAGCATTTT
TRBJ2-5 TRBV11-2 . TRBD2 CASSVGLAGFQETQYF TGTGCCAGCAGTGTCGGGCTAGCGGGATTCCAAGAGACCCAGTACTTC
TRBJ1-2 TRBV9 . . CASSVVGAAYGYTF TGTGCCAGCAGCGTAGTCGGGGCGGCCTATGGCTACACCTTC
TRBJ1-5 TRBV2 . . CASSESGDDQPQHF TGTGCCAGCAGTGAATCGGGTGATGATCAGCCCCAGCATTTT
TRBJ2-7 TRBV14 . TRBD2 CASAAGRAYEQYF TGTGCCAGCGCAGCGGGGAGGGCCTACGAGCAGTACTTC
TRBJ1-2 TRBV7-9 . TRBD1 CASSSGQGAFGYTF TGTGCCAGCAGCTCGGGACAGGGGGCTTTCGGCTACACCTTC
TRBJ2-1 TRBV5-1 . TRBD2 CASSLATSANNEQFF TGCGCCAGCAGCTTGGCCACTAGCGCGAACAATGAGCAGTTCTTC
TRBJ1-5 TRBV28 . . CASSYRGNQPQHF TGTGCCAGCAGTTATAGGGGTAATCAGCCCCAGCATTTT
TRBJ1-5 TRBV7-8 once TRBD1 CASSLTGGLDQPQHF TGTGCCAGCTCTCTGACAGGGGGATTAGATCAGCCCCAGCATTTT
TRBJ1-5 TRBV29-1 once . CSVGWNSNQPQHF TGCAGCGTTGGATGGAATAGCAATCAGCCCCAGCATTTT
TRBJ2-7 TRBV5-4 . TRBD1 CASSLLQGTHEQYF TGTGCCAGCAGCTTGTTACAGGGGACCCACGAGCAGTACTTC
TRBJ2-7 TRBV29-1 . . CSVQKGRGIYEQYF TGCAGCGTCCAAAAGGGACGGGGAATTTACGAGCAGTACTTC
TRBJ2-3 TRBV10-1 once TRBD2 CASSEFLAGRNTDTQYF TGCGCCAGCAGTGAGTTCCTAGCGGGAAGAAATACAGATACGCAGTATTTT
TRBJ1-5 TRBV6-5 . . CASSLLESQPQHF TGTGCCAGCAGTTTACTCGAGAGTCAGCCCCAGCATTTT
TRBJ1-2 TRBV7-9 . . CASSLAQGLDGYTF TGTGCCAGCAGCTTAGCGCAAGGGTTGGATGGCTACACCTTC
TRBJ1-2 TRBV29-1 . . CSVEAGGGYGYTF TGCAGCGTTGAAGCAGGAGGGGGCTATGGCTACACCTTC
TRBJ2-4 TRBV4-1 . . CASSPSGVAKNIQYF TGCGCCAGCAGCCCATCGGGGGTAGCCAAAAACATTCAGTACTTC
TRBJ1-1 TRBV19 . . CASSFLPPGTEAFF TGTGCCAGTAGTTTTTTACCCCCGGGCACTGAAGCTTTCTTT
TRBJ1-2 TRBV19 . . CASSIFTPSGAGFLGYTF TGTGCCAGTAGTATATTTACCCCCTCCGGGGCCGGGTTCCTGGGCTACACCTTC
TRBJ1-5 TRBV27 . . CASSSRDGVNQPQHF TGTGCCAGCAGTTCCCGGGACGGAGTGAATCAGCCCCAGCATTTT
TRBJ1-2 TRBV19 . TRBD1 CASSTTGGTINGYTF TGTGCCAGTAGTACTACAGGGGGCACTATCAATGGCTACACCTTC
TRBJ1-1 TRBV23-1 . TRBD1 CASSQADRGTEAFF TGCGCCAGCAGTCAAGCGGACAGGGGCACTGAAGCTTTCTTT
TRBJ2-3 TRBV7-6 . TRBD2 CASSLSSGRGTDTQYF TGTGCCAGCAGCTTAAGCAGCGGGAGAGGCACAGATACGCAGTATTTT
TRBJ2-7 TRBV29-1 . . CSVEDWGKGSGTYEQYF TGCAGCGTTGAAGACTGGGGTAAAGGGAGCGGCACCTACGAGCAGTACTTC
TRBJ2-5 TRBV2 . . CASSPLQGTETQYF TGTGCCAGCAGCCCATTACAGGGAACAGAGACCCAGTACTTC
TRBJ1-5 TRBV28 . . CASSLHGAGNQPQHF TGTGCCAGCAGTCTTCACGGGGCGGGGAATCAGCCCCAGCATTTT
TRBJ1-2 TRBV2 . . CASSEPNYGYTF TGTGCCAGCAGTGAACCAAATTATGGCTACACCTTC
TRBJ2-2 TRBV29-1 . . CSGNSGTGELFF TGCAGCGGGAATAGCGGCACCGGGGAGCTGTTTTTT
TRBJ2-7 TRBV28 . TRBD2 CASSLRAGVVHEQYF TGTGCCAGCAGTTTGAGAGCGGGAGTGGTCCACGAGCAGTACTTC
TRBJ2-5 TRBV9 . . CASSAPPPLDLQETQYF TGTGCCAGCAGCGCGCCCCCTCCACTAGATCTCCAAGAGACCCAGTACTTC
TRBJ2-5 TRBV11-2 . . CASSRVRETQYF TGTGCCAGCAGCCGCGTTCGAGAGACCCAGTACTTC
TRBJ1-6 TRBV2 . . CASSEARNTVSPLHF TGTGCCAGCAGTGAAGCGAGAAACACGGTTTCACCCCTCCACTTT
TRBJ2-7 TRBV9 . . CASSAQTDYEQYF TGTGCCAGCAGCGCCCAGACTGACTACGAGCAGTACTTC
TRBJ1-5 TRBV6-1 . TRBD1 CASSEALGTGGLSNQPQHF TGTGCCAGCAGTGAAGCGCTTGGGACAGGGGGCCTAAGCAATCAGCCCCAGCATTTT
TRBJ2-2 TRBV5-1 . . CASSLASSNGGELFF TGCGCCAGCAGCTTGGCTAGTTCGAACGGCGGGGAGCTGTTTTTT
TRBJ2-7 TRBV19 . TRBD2 CASSIDDGLAVDEQYF TGTGCCAGTAGTATAGATGACGGACTAGCGGTTGACGAGCAGTACTTC